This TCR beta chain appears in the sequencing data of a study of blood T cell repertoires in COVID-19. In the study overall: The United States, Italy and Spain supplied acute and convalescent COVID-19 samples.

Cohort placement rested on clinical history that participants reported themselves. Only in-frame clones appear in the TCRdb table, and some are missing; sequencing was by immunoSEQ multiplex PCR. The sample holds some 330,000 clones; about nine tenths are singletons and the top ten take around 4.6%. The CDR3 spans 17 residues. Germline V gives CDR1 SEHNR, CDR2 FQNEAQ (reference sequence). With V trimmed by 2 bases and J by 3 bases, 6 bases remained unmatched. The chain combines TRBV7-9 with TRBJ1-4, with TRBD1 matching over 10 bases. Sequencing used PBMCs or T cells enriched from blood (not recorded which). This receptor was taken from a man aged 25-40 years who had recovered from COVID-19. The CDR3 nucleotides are TGTGCCAGCAGCTTAAGGGGGACAGGGGCACCTAATGAAAAACTGTTTTTT. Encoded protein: CASSLRGTGAPNEKLFF.